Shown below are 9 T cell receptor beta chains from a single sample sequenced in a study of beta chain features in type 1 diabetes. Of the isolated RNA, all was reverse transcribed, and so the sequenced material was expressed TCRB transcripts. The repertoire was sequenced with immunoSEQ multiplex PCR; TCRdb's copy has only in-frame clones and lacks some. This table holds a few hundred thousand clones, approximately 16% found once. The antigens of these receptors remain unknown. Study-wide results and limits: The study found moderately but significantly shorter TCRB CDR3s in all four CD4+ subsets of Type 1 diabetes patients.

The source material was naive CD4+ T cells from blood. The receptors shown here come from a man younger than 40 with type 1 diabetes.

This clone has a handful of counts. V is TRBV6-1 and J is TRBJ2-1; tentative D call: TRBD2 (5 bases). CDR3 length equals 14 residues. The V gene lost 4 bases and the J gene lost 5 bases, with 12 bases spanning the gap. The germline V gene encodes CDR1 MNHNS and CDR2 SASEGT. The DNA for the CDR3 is TGTGCCAGCAGTGCCTATACTAGGAACAATGAGCAGTTCTTC. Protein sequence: CASSAYTRNNEQFF.

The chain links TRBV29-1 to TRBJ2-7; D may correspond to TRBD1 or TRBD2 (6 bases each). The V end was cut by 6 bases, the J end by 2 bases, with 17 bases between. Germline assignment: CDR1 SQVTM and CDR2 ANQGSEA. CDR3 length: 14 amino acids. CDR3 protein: CSVASGQGTYEQYF. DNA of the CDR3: TGCAGCGTAGCAAGCGGGCAGGGGACCTACGAGCAGTACTTC.

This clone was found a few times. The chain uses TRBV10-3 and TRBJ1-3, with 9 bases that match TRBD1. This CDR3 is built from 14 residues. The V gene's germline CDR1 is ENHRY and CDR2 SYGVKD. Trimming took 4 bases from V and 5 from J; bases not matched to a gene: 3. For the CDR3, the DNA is TGTGCCATCAGTGCCGGGACAGGGAGAAACACCATATATTTT. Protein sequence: CAISAGTGRNTIYF.

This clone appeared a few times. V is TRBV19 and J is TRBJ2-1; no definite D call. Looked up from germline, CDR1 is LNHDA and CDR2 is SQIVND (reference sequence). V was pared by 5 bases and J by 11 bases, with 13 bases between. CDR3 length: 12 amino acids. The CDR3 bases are TGTGCCAGTAGTTCCCTGGCTCTTAAGCAGTTCTTC. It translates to CASSSLALKQFF.

This chain's CDR3 is CASSEQWGAGAEQYF. Here the CDR3 DNA reads TGTGCCAGCAGTGAACAATGGGGGGCCGGGGCCGAGCAGTACTTC. The chain recombines TRBV25-1 with TRBJ2-7; D tentatively fits TRBD1 or TRBD2 (6 bases each). V was pared by 2 bases and J by 6 bases, with 17 bases between. The CDR3 is 15 amino acids. Per the germline V gene, CDR1 is MGHDK and CDR2 is SYGVNS.

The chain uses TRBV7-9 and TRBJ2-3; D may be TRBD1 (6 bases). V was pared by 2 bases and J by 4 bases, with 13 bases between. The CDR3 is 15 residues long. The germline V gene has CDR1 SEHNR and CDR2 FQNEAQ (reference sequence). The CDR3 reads CASSLNRQAADTQYF. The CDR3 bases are TGTGCCAGCAGCTTAAATCGACAGGCGGCAGATACGCAGTATTTT.

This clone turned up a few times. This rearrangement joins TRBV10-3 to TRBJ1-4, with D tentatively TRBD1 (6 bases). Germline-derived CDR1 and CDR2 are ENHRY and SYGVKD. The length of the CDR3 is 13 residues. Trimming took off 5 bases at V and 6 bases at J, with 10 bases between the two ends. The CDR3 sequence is CAISTGKDEKLFF. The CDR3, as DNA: TGTGCCATCAGTACAGGGAAGGATGAAAAACTGTTTTTT.

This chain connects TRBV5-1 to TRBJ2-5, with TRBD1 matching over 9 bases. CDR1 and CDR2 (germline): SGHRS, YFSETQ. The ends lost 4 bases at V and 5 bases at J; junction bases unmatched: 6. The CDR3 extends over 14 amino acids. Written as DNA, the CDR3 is TGCGCCAGCAGCGGGGGACAGGGCCGGGAGACCCAGTACTTC. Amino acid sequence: CASSGGQGRETQYF.

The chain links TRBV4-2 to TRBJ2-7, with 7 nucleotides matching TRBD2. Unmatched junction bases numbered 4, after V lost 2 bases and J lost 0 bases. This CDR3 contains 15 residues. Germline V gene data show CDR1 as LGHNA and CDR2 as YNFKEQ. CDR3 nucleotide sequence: TGTGCCAGCAGCCAACCTAGCGGCATCTCCTACGAGCAGTACTTC. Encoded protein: CASSQPSGISYEQYF.